This T cell receptor (beta chain) was captured by sequencing in a study of human T cells and chemical hapten exposure. The CDR3 consists of 14 residues. J gave up 2 bases and V 4 bases, and 1 base lay outside the gene matches. Germline V CDR1 and CDR2: LGHDT, YNNKEL (reference sequence). One entry per CDR3 protein results from TCRdb running MiXCR on the RACE reads. The data hold more than 75,000 distinct CDR3 sequences, with 8% to 10% observed a single time. Time point indicated: pre-sensitization, week 0. Treatment denoted: therapeutic diphenylcyclopropenone sensitization with weekly scalp DPC. The starting material, unfractionated whole blood, was used for total RNA extraction.

The sample in question was whole blood, obtained in connection with sensitization to the hapten diphenylcyclopropenone (DPC). This chain joins TRBV3-1 and TRBJ2-3, with TRBD2 identical over 9 bases. The clonotype comes from a woman aged 40 to 49 with alopecia areata. Some clones in this sample may be carry-over from other donors' samples. The CDR3 nucleotides are TGTGCCAGCAGCCCTAGCGGGACCACAGATACGCAGTATTTT. This codes for CASSPSGTTDTQYF.